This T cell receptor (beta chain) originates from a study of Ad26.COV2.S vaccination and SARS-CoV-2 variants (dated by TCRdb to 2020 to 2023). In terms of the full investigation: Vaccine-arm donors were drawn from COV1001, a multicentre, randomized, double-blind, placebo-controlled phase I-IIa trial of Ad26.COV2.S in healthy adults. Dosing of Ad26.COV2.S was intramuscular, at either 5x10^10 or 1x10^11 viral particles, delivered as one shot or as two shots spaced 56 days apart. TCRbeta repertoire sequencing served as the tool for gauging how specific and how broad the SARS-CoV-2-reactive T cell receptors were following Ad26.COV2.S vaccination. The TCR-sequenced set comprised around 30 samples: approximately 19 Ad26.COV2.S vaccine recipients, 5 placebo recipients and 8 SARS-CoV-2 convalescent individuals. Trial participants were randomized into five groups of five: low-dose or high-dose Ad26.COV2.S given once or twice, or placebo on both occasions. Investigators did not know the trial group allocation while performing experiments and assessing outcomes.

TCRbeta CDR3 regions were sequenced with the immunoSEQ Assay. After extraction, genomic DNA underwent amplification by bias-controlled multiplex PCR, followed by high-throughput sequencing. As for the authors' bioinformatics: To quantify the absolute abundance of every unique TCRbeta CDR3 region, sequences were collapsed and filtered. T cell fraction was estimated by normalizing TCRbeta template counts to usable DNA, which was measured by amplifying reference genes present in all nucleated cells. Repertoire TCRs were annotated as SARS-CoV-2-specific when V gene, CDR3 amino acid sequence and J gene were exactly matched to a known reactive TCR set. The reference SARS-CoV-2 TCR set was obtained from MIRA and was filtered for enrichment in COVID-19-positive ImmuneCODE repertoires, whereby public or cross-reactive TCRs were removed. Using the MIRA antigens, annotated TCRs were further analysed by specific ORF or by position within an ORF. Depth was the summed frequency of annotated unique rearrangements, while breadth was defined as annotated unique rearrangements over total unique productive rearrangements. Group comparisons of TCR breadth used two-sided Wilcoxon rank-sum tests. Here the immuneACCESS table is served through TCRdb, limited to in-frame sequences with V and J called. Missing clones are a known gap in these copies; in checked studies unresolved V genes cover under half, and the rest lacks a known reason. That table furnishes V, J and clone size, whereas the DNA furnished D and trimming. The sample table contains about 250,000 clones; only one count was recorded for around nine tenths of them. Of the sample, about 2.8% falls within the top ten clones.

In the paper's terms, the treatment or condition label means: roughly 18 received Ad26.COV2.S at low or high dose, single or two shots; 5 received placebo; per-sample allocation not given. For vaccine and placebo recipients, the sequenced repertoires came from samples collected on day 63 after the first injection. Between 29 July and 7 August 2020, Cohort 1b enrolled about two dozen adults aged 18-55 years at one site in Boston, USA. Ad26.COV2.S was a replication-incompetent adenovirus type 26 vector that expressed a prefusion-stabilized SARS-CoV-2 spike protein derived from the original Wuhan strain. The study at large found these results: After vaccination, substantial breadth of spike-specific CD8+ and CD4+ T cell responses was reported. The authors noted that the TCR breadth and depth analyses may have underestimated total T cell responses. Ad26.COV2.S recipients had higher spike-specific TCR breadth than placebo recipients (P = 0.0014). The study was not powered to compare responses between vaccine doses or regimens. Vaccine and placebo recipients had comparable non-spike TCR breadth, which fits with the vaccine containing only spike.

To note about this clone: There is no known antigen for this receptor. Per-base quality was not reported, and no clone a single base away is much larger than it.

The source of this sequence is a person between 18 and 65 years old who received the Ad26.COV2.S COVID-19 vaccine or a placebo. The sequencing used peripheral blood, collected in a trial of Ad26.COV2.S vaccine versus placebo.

The nucleotide sequence is TGTGCCAGCAGCTTGGCACAGAACATGAACACTGAAGCTTTCTTT. Translated, this gives CASSLAQNMNTEAFF. In this chain, TRBV5-4 is recombined with TRBJ1-1; the D gene identity is not certain. V is clipped by 0 bases and J by 0 bases, and the sequence between their germline boundaries is 9 bases long. The germline V gene (reference sequence) supplies CDR1 SGHNT and CDR2 YYREEE. Reading from cysteine to phenylalanine, the CDR3 counts 15 amino acids. The only DNA kept is the CDR3, 45 bases in frame from the first base.